This T cell receptor (beta chain) was documented in a study of cytomegalovirus exposure and HLA in healthy donors. On the study more broadly: Within the Caucasian-associated ancestry cluster were 81% of the roughly 400 genotyped donors.

With regard to this clone: Its target is not known.

Whole-study findings and limits: In a later analysis, V- and J-gene trimming of beta chains associated with a DCLRE1C missense variant, replicated independently. Later analysis reportedly placed an Asian-associated ancestry cluster below the approximately 680-donor mean in N-insertions. Sequencing likely generated an artifact that appeared as a cluster of highly shared sequence variants.

A multiplex PCR was run with 60 Vbeta primers and 13 Jbeta primers. The method was immunoSEQ multiplex PCR; TCRdb's version includes in-frame clones alone and lacks a portion of them. The data show approximately 190,000 clones, 81% seen once. The germline V gene encodes CDR1 SGHRS and CDR2 YFSETQ. The CDR3 sequence is 16 residues long. The junction had 11 bases not matched to a gene; V was cut back by 4 bases and J by 5 bases. The chain links TRBV5-1 to TRBJ2-5; 10 bases are a match to TRBD2. The origin of this receptor is a man between 50 and 59 years old in good health and CMV-seronegative. The material sequenced was PBMCs. DNA of the CDR3: TGCGCCAGCAGCAGGAGCGGGGGGGCTTCACGGGAGACCCAGTACTTC. Its translation: CASSRSGGASRETQYF.